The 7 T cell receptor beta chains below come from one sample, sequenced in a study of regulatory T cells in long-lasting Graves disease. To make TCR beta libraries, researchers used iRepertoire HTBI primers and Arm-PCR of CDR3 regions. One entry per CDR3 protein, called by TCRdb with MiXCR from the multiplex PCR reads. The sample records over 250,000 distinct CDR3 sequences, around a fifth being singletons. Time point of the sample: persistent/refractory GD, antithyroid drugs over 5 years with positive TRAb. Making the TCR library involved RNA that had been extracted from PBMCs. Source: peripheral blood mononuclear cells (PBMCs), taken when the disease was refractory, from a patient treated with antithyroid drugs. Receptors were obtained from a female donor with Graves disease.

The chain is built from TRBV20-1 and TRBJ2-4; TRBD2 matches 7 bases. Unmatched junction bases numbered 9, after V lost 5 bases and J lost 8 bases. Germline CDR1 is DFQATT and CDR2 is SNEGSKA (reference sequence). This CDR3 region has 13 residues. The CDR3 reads CSALGGSLDIQYF. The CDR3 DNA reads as TGCAGTGCTCTGGGGGGGAGTTTAGACATTCAGTACTTC.

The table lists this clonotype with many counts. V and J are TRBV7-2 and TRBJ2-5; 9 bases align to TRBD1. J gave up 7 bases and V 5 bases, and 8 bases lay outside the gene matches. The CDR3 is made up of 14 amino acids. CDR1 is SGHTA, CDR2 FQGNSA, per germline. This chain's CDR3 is CASSRGTGLATQYF. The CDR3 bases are TGTGCCAGCAGCCGCGGGACAGGGCTTGCGACCCAGTACTTC.

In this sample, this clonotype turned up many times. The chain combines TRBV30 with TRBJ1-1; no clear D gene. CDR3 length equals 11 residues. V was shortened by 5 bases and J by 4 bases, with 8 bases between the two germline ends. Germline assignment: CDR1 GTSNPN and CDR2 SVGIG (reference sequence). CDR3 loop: CAWGVGTEAFF. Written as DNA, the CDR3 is TGTGCCTGGGGCGTGGGCACTGAAGCTTTCTTT.

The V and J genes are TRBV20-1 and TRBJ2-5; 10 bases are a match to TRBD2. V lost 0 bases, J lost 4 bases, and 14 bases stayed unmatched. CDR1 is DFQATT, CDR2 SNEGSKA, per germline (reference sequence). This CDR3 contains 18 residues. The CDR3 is CSARDVMGLAGAPETQYF. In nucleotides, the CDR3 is TGCAGTGCTAGAGATGTGATGGGGCTAGCGGGAGCGCCAGAGACCCAGTACTTC.

In DNA form, the CDR3 reads TGTGCCAGTAGTATAACTAAGGACAGGGAACAGCCCCAGCATTTT. Translation: CASSITKDREQPQHF. The J gene is TRBJ1-5, the V gene TRBV19, with 8 bases matching TRBD1. V gave up 2 bases and J gave up 7 bases; unmatched junction bases: 7. The CDR3 runs to 15 residues. Germline V gene sequence: CDR1 LNHDA, CDR2 SQIVND (reference sequence).

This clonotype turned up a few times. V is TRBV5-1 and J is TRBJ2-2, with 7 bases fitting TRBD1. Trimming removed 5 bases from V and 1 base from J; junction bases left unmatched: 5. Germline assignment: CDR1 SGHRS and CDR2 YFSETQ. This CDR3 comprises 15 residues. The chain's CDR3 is CASRSGQLNTGELFF. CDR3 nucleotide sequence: TGCGCCAGCAGGTCGGGACAGCTGAACACCGGGGAGCTGTTTTTT.

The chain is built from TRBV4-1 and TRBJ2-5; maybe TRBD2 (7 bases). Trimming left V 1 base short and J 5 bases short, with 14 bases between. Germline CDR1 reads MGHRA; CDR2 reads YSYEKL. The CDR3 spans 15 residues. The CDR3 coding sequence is TGCGCCAGCAGCCAAGGAGGGGGGGGTTGGGAGACCCAGTACTTC. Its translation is CASSQGGGGWETQYF.